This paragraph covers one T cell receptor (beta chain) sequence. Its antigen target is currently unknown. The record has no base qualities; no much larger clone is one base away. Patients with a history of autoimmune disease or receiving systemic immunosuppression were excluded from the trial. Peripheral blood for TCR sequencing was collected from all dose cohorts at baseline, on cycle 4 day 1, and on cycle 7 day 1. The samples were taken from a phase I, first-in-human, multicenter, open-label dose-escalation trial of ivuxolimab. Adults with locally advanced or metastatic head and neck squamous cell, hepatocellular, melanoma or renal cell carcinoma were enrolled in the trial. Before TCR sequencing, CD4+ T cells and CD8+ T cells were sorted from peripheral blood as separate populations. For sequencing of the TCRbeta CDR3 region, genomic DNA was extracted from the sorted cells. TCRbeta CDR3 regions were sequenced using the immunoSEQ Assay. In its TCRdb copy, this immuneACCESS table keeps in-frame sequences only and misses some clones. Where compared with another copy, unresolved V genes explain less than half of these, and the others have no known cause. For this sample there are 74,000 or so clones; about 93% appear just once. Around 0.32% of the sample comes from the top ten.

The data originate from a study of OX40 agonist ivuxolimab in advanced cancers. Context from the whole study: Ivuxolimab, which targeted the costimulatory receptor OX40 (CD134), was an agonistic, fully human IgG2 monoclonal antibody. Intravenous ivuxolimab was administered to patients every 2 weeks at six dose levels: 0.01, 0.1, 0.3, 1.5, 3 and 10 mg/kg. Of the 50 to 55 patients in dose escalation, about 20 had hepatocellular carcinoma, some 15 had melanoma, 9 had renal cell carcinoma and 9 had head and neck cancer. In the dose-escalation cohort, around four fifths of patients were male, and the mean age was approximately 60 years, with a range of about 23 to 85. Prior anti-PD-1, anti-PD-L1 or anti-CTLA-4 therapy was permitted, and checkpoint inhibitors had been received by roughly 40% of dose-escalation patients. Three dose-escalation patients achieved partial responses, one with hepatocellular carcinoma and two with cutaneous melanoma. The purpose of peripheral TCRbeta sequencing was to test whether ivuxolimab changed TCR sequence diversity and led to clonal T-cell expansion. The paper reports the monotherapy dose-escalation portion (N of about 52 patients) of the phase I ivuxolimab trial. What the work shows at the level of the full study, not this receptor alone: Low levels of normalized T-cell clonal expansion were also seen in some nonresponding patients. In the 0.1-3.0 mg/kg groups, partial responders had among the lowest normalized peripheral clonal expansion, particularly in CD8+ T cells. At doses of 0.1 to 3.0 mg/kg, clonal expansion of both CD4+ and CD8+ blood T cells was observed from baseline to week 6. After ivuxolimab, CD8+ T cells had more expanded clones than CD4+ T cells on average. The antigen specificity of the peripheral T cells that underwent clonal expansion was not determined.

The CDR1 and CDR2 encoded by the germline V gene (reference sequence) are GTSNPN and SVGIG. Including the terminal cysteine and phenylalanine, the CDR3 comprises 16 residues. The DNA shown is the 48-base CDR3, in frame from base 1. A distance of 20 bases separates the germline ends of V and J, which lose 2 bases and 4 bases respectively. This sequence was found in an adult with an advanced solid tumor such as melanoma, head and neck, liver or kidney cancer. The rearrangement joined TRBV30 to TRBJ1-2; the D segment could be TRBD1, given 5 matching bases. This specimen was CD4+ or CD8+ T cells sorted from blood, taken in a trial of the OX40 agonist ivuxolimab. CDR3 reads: CAWSLGLKAAGYGYTF. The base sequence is TGTGCCTGGAGTCTGGGGCTGAAGGCGGCGGGCTATGGCTACACCTTC.